This T cell receptor beta chain is drawn from a study of glioma-infiltrating T cells. TCR alpha and beta CDR3 regions were amplified from RNA using iRepertoire nested multiplex PCR. TCRdb re-called the multiplex PCR reads through MiXCR, storing one row per CDR3 protein. The sample carries around 350,000 distinct CDR3 sequences, roughly two fifths recorded once. With respect to this clonotype: Its antigen is unidentified. Compared with germline, one end of the junction differs, possibly owing to a read error.

Study results and limitations: Above-expected tissue-blood divergence occurred in all gliomas, most in low-grade ones.

The CDR3 sequence is 15 residues long. Germline loops: CDR1 SGHVS, CDR2 FNYEAQ. The sequencing input was glioma tissue, nonneoplastic brain tissue, or PBMCs (not recorded which). The origin of this receptor is a human donor with low-grade glioma or glioblastoma, undergoing nonglioma brain surgery, or in good health (not recorded which). The rearrangement joins TRBV7-6 to TRBJ2-5; weak D call: TRBD1 (6 bases). CDR3: CASSNRYRVGETQCF. CDR3 sequence (DNA): TGTGCCAGCAGCAACAGATACAGGGTTGGGGAGACCCAGTGCTTC.